These T cell receptor beta chains were read from a single sample in a study of blood T cell repertoires in COVID-19. Data came from immunoSEQ multiplex PCR; TCRdb stores just in-frame clones and leaves some out. This sample has more than 250,000 clones, with about nine tenths found just once. Input material: PBMCs or T cells enriched from blood (not recorded which). The receptors originated from a woman under 30 who had recovered from COVID-19. Both conserved end residues are part of each CDR3. The order of the fields is clone size, V gene, D gene, J gene, CDR3 protein, CDR3 DNA. A D gene is named only where the DNA matches it firmly. For some rows the clone size is stated as once, few or many, or as a class when expanded; others skip it.

-	TRBV28	TRBD2	TRBJ2-1	CASSLGLAGAYNEQFF	TGTGCCAGCAGTTTGGGACTAGCGGGAGCCTACAATGAGCAGTTCTTC
-	TRBV9	TRBD1	TRBJ1-1	CASSNLGTGLNTEAFF	TGTGCCAGCAGCAACTTAGGGACAGGGTTGAACACTGAAGCTTTCTTT
-	TRBV3-1/TRBV3-2	TRBD1	TRBJ1-5	CASSQVGQSGNQPQHF	TGTGCCAGCAGCCAAGTGGGACAGAGTGGCAATCAGCCCCAGCATTTT
-	TRBV19	TRBD2	TRBJ2-1	CASSITSGSGNEQFF	TGTGCCAGTAGTATCACTAGCGGGAGTGGGAATGAGCAGTTCTTC
-	TRBV10-2	TRBD2	TRBJ2-3	CASSYLAGGSSDTQYF	TGCGCCAGCAGTTACTTAGCGGGGGGCAGTTCAGATACGCAGTATTTT
-	TRBV28	TRBD1	TRBJ1-2	CASSFGGTDYGYTF	TGTGCCAGCAGTTTTGGGGGGACAGACTATGGCTACACCTTC
-	TRBV19	-	TRBJ1-2	CASSIGIRGNYGYTF	TGTGCCAGTAGTATAGGTATAAGGGGGAACTATGGCTACACCTTC
-	TRBV5-4	-	TRBJ1-5	CASSSQGFNQPQHF	TGTGCCAGCAGCTCTCAGGGTTTTAATCAGCCCCAGCATTTT
-	TRBV7-3	-	TRBJ2-6	CASSPKPQGEGSGANVLTF	TGTGCCAGCAGTCCAAAACCCCAGGGCGAAGGCTCTGGGGCCAACGTCCTGACTTTC
-	TRBV5-6	-	TRBJ1-3	CASSLYGNTIYF	TGTGCCAGCAGCTTGTATGGAAACACCATATATTTT
-	TRBV29-1	-	TRBJ2-1	CSVRSGSSYNEQFF	TGCAGCGTCCGCTCAGGTAGCTCCTACAATGAGCAGTTCTTC
-	TRBV4-1	-	TRBJ1-3	CASSPGGWAIGLVLAGNTIYF	TGCGCCAGCAGCCCCGGAGGATGGGCAATCGGACTAGTTTTGGCTGGAAACACCATATATTTT
-	TRBV4-1	TRBD1	TRBJ1-1	CASRSGTEGILIAEAFF	TGCGCCAGCAGATCCGGGACAGAGGGAATTTTAATCGCTGAAGCTTTCTTT
few	TRBV4-2	TRBD2	TRBJ2-7	CASSQAGRGGEQYF	TGTGCCAGCAGCCAAGCCGGGAGGGGCGGCGAGCAGTACTTC
-	TRBV2	-	TRBJ2-2	CASSTHTGELFF	TGTGCCAGCAGCACTCACACCGGGGAGCTGTTTTTT
-	TRBV27	-	TRBJ2-1	CASSFPEDNEQFF	TGTGCCAGCAGTTTCCCCGAGGACAATGAGCAGTTCTTC
-	TRBV3-1/TRBV3-2	-	TRBJ1-2	CASSQPRPPDSLRYGYTF	TGTGCCAGCAGCCAACCAAGACCCCCGGACAGTTTAAGGTATGGCTACACCTTC
-	TRBV5-1	-	TRBJ1-2	CASSPGQSYGYTF	TGCGCCAGCAGCCCGGGACAATCTTATGGCTACACCTTC
-	TRBV10-3	-	TRBJ1-5	CAISETPRGYDQPQHF	TGTGCCATCAGTGAGACCCCAAGAGGGTATGATCAGCCCCAGCATTTT
-	TRBV7-9	TRBD2	TRBJ2-7	CASSRSPSGGAILEQYF	TGTGCCAGCAGCAGAAGCCCTAGCGGGGGGGCTATCCTCGAGCAGTACTTC
-	TRBV30	-	TRBJ1-1	CAWRIAGDTEAFF	TGTGCCTGGAGAATCGCCGGGGACACTGAAGCTTTCTTT
-	TRBV18	TRBD2	TRBJ2-5	CASSVLLRGSGETQYF	TGTGCCAGCTCAGTGCTGCTGCGCGGGAGTGGGGAGACCCAGTACTTC